The following is a TCR beta chain sequence with its context. Its cognate antigen is unknown. Assay: immunoSEQ multiplex PCR; the TCRdb copy retains only in-frame clones and omits some. The data contain roughly 2.6 million clones, 90% to 95% of them singletons. The source of the sample is a study of shared clonotypes between healthy human individuals. Study summary: For every donor, three CD4 naive, three CD4 memory, two CD8 naive and one CD8 memory plates were used. The study, taken as a whole, reports: Donor scarcity curtailed the genetic and exposure-history diversity represented herein.

There are 15 residues in the CDR3. Trimming removed 1 base at V and 6 bases at J, with 16 bases between. The germline V gene has CDR1 GTSNPN and CDR2 SVGIG (reference sequence). None of the donors, who were healthy HIV-negative adults, had recently had acute infections or vaccinations. CD45RA-negative memory and CD45RA+ naive subsets were split from the CD4+ cells. This clonotype originated in a man aged 18 to 30 in good health. The gene calls are TRBV30 and TRBJ1-5; no clear D gene. The sample comprised naive CD4+ T cells sorted from blood. Subset meaning: CD45RA+ positively selected. CDR3 nucleotide sequence: TGTGCCTGGAGTGATGGCGGTAGGGTCAGTCAGCCCCAGCATTTT. It specifies CAWSDGGRVSQPQHF. Drawing the rest from reference TRBV30 and TRBJ1-5, the complete variable domain is SQTIHQWPATLVQPVGSPLSLECTVEGTSNPNLYWYRQAAGRGLQLLFYSVGIGQISSEVPQNLSASRPQDRQFILSSKKLLLSDSGFYLCAWSDGGRVSQPQHFGDGTRLSIL.